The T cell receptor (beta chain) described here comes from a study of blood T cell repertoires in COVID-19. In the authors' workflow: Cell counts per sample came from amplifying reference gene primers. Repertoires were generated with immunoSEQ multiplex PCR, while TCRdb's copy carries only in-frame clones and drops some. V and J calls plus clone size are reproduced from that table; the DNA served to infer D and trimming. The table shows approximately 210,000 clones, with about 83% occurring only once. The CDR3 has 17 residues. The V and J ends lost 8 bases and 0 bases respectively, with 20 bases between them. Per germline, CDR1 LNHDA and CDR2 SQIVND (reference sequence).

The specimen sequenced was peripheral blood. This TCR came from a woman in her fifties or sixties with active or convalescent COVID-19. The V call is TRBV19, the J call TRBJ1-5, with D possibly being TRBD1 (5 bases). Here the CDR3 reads CASEPGPGEDSNQPQHF. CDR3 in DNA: TGTGCCAGTGAACCGGGACCGGGAGAGGATAGCAATCAGCCCCAGCATTTT.